The T cell receptor (beta chain) described here comes from a study of neurological immune-mediated disorders. From germline, CDR1 is SNHLY and CDR2 FYNNEI. The germline V and J ends were trimmed by 3 bases and 4 bases, with 9 bases remaining between them. The CDR3 contains 13 residues. Findings and limits, study-wide: Among expanded clones, no CDR3 amino acid sequences were shared across subjects, a pattern suggesting private repertoires in all groups. TCR clonal expansion peaked in HTLV-1-associated myelopathy patients and was lowest in multiple sclerosis patients.

Time point meaning: longitudinal time-point 1 (baseline). 2 million unsorted PBMCs were stored in RNAlater at -80 °C before RNA extraction. This clonotype has at least ten counts. The antigen is unknown. 5'RACE employing 10-nucleotide random UMIs yielded the cDNA. One entry per CDR3 protein results from TCRdb running MiXCR on the 5' RACE reads. The top ten hold about 6.6% of the sample, which has tens of thousands of distinct CDR3 sequences, approximately 11% seen once. This chain uses TRBV2 with TRBJ1-2, with D unclear. Sequenced sample: PBMCs. The TCR sequence derives from a male donor with HTLV-1-associated myelopathy (HAM/TSP). Written as DNA, the CDR3 is TGTGCCAGCAGTGATGAGGGCCGCTATGGCTACACCTTC. As protein: CASSDEGRYGYTF.